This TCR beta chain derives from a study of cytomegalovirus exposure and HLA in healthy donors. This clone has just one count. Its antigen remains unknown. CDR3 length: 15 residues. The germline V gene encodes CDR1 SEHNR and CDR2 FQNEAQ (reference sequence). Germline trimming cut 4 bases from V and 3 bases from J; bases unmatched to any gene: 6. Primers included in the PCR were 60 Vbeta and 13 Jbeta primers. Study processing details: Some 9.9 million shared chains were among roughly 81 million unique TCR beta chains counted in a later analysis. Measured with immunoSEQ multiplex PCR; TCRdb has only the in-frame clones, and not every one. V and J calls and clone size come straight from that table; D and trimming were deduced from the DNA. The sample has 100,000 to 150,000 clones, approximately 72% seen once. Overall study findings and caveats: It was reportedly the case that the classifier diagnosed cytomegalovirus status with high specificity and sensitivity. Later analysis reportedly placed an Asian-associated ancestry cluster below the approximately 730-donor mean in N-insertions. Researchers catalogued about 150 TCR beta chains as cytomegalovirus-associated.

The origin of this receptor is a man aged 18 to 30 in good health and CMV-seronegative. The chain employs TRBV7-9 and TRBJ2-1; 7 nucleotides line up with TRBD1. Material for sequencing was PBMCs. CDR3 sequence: CASSWDSPYYNEQFF. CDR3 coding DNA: TGTGCCAGCAGCTGGGACAGCCCCTACTACAATGAGCAGTTCTTC.